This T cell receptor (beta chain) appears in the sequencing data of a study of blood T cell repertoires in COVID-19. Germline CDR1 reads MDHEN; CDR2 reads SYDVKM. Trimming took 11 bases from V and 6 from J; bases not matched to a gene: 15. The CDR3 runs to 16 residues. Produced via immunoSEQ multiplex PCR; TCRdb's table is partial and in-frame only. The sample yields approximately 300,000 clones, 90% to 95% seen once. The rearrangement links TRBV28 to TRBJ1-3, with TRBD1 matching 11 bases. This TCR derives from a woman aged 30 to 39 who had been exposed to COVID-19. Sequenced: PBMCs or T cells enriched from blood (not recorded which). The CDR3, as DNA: TGTGCCGGTAGCAATACCGGGACAGGGGGGGTAAACACCATATATTTT. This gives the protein CAGSNTGTGGVNTIYF.